The 30 T cell receptor beta chains listed next were all sequenced from one sample in a study of blood T cell repertoires in COVID-19. Sequencing was performed with immunoSEQ multiplex PCR; in TCRdb, only in-frame clones are kept and a portion is missing. The table records around 200,000 clones, 85% of them present only once. Sample: PBMCs or T cells enriched from blood (not recorded which). Receptors originate from a man aged 35-49 years who had recovered from COVID-19.

The gene calls are TRBV19 and TRBJ1-2, with 10 bases aligning to TRBD1. The CDR3 is 14 residues long. Germline values: CDR1 LNHDA, CDR2 SQIVND (reference sequence). V shed 7 bases, J shed 2 bases, and the junction held 4 bases outside the gene matches. The CDR3 loop is CASTRDRGNYGYTF. The CDR3 region has the DNA TGTGCCAGTACTCGGGACAGGGGAAACTATGGCTACACCTTC.

The rearrangement joins TRBV6-2 or TRBV6-3 to TRBJ2-1; D may be TRBD2 (5 bases). Germline values: CDR1 MNHEY, CDR2 SVGEGT. This CDR3 comprises 14 residues. V was trimmed by 2 bases and J by 9 bases, leaving 14 bases between them. The CDR3 sequence is CASSYGRSLSEQFF. The CDR3 region has the DNA TGTGCCAGCAGTTACGGGAGATCCCTGTCTGAGCAGTTCTTC.

The chain has TRBV5-1 and TRBJ2-2; 15 bases fit TRBD2. The CDR3 is 20 residues long. CDR1 SGHRS and CDR2 YFSETQ come from the germline V gene. The trim removed 4 bases at V and 6 bases at J, leaving 16 bases unmatched. The CDR3 DNA follows: TGCGCCAGCAGCCAAGGCACCGGGACTAGCGGGAGGAGGTACCCCGGGGAGCTGTTTTTT. This encodes CASSQGTGTSGRRYPGELFF.

This clone was counted between two and nine times. The chain is built from TRBV6-1 and TRBJ1-3, with 7 bases matching TRBD1. Trimming at V came to 3 bases and at J to 4 bases, leaving 3 bases not matched to a gene. CDR3 size: 14 residues. CDR1 MNHNS and CDR2 SASEGT come from the germline V gene. CDR3 amino acids: CASSDRGYGNTIYF. CDR3 nucleotide sequence: TGTGCCAGCAGTGACAGGGGGTACGGAAACACCATATATTTT.

This chain links TRBV28 with TRBJ2-7; D perhaps matches TRBD2 (5 bases). Trimming pared 3 bases from V and 5 bases from J, leaving 14 bases between. The length of the CDR3 is 14 residues. Germline V gives CDR1 MDHEN, CDR2 SYDVKM. In DNA, the CDR3 is TGTGCCAGCAGTTTCAGCGGCAGCTCGGACGAGCAGTACTTC. It codes for CASSFSGSSDEQYF.

The V gene is TRBV9, the J gene TRBJ2-1; TRBD1 aligns across 11 bases. The J segment lost 7 bases and the V segment lost 0 bases, leaving 6 bases of the junction unmatched. There are 16 residues in the CDR3. Germline CDR1 and CDR2: SGDLS and YYNGEE. The CDR3 here is CASSVGGTGGTNEQFF. CDR3 DNA sequence: TGTGCCAGCAGCGTAGGAGGGACAGGGGGTACGAATGAGCAGTTCTTC.

As concerns this clone: A clone one base away is much larger, so this may be a read error. The rearrangement joins TRBV12-3 or TRBV12-4 to TRBJ2-7, with a weak D call TRBD1 (5 bases). Trimming shortened V by 6 bases and J by 2 bases, and 8 bases separated the two germline ends. The CDR3 is made up of 12 amino acids. This chain's CDR3 is CASSLDTYEQYF. In nucleotides, the CDR3 is TGTGCCAGCAGCTTGGACACCTACGAGCAGTACTTC.

The chain uses TRBV7-8 and TRBJ1-2; no definite D call. V lost 5 bases and J 7 bases, leaving 14 bases between the germline ends. From germline, CDR1 is SGHVS and CDR2 FQNEAQ. The CDR3 runs to 13 residues. The CDR3 nucleotides read TGTGCCAGCAGCCCGAGCCATGGAGGTGGCTACACCTTC. Amino acid sequence: CASSPSHGGGYTF.

The V call is TRBV7-2, the J call TRBJ2-3; possible D gene TRBD2, 6 bases. The germline V gene encodes CDR1 SGHTA and CDR2 FQGNSA. Trimming shortened V by 1 base and J by 4 bases, and 12 bases separated the two germline ends. CDR3 size: 15 residues. The CDR3 region is CASSLGGNSADTQYF. DNA of the CDR3: TGTGCCAGCAGCTTAGGCGGGAATTCGGCAGATACGCAGTATTTT.

V gene TRBV2 combines with J gene TRBJ1-4; 9 bases match TRBD1. The V and J ends lost 3 bases and 8 bases, in that order; junction bases with no gene match: 4. CDR3 length equals 14 residues. The germline CDR1 and CDR2 sequences are SNHLY and FYNNEI. The chain's CDR3 is CASSEDRGKEKLFF. The CDR3 DNA sequence: TGTGCCAGCAGTGAGGACAGGGGAAAGGAAAAACTGTTTTTT. The full variable domain, completed using reference TRBV2 and TRBJ1-4, is EPEVTQTPSHQVTQMGQEVILRCVPISNHLYFYWYRQILGQKVEFLVSFYNNEISEKSEIFDDQFSVERPDGSNFTLKIRSTKLEDSAMYFCASSEDRGKEKLFFGSGTQLSVL.

The genes are TRBV25-1 and TRBJ2-2, with TRBD2 matching over 8 bases. The CDR3 runs to 13 residues. The V segment lost 7 bases and the J segment 6 bases; nucleotides outside the gene matches: 4. CDR1 is MGHDK, CDR2 SYGVNS, per germline. The CDR3 sequence is CASIGLASGELFF. The CDR3 coding sequence is TGTGCCAGCATCGGACTAGCTTCCGGGGAGCTGTTTTTT.

The chain carries TRBV9 and TRBJ2-3; 10 bases align to TRBD2. With 3 bases clipped from V and 4 bases from J, the junction kept 5 bases outside the gene matches. The CDR3 contains 15 residues. Germline lookup yields CDR1 SGDLS and CDR2 YYNGEE. CDR3 sequence (DNA): TGTGCCAGCAGCGCTAGCGGGAGTGTCGCAGATACGCAGTATTTT. Its protein product is CASSASGSVADTQYF.

This clone has more than one count but fewer than ten. The chain carries TRBV19 and TRBJ2-7, with TRBD1 matching 9 bases. The V gene end was trimmed by 4 bases and the J gene end by 1 base; junction bases not matched to a gene: 11. The germline V gene encodes CDR1 LNHDA and CDR2 SQIVND (reference sequence). The CDR3 has 17 amino acids. This CDR3 is CASSTGGQGRGSYEQYF. CDR3 in DNA: TGTGCCAGTAGTACCGGAGGACAGGGGAGAGGTTCCTACGAGCAGTACTTC.

The V gene is TRBV7-3, the J gene TRBJ2-4; D perhaps matches TRBD1 (6 bases). The germline V and J ends were trimmed by 5 bases and 5 bases, with 13 bases remaining between them. CDR3 size: 14 residues. The germline gives CDR1 SGHTA, CDR2 FQGTGA. CDR3 loop: CASSAQGSENIQYF. The CDR3 DNA is TGTGCCAGCAGCGCACAGGGTAGCGAAAACATTCAGTACTTC. The variable domain in full, with the rest retrieved from reference TRBV7-3 and TRBJ2-4, is GAGVSQTPSNKVTEKGKYVELRCDPISGHTALYWYRQSLGQGPEFLIYFQGTGAADDSGLPNDRFFAVRPEGSVSTLKIQRTERGDSAVYLCASSAQGSENIQYFGAGTRLSVL.

CDR3: CASSLGPPSPNEKLFF. The CDR3 bases are TGCGCCAGCAGCTTGGGGCCGCCATCCCCTAATGAAAAACTGTTTTTT. The chain combines TRBV5-1 with TRBJ1-4; D remains ambiguous. The CDR3 totals 16 residues. V lost 0 bases and J lost 3, with 12 bases in between. Germline assignment: CDR1 SGHRS and CDR2 YFSETQ.

The chain joins TRBV11-2 to TRBJ2-3; TRBD2 matches 11 bases. Germline lookup yields CDR1 SGHAT and CDR2 FQNNGV. V was clipped by 1 base and J by 0 bases; unmatched bases: 6. This CDR3 is built from 18 residues. CDR3: CASSLVASGRSSTDTQYF. The DNA of the CDR3 is TGTGCCAGCAGCTTAGTTGCTAGCGGGAGGTCTAGCACAGATACGCAGTATTTT.

This clone was observed a single time. The V and J genes are TRBV7-2 and TRBJ2-2; no firm D call. This CDR3 spans 14 amino acids. Germline V CDR1 and CDR2: SGHTA, FQGNSA. With 2 bases removed from V and 3 bases from J, the gap between germline ends came to 7 bases. The CDR3 nucleotides are TGTGCCAGCAGCTTATCACCGGACACCGGGGAGCTGTTTTTT. It translates to CASSLSPDTGELFF.

This clone was seen a handful of times. V usage is TRBV5-4 and J usage is TRBJ2-1; 13 bases fit TRBD2. This CDR3 contains 17 residues. Per the germline V gene, CDR1 is SGHNT and CDR2 is YYREEE (reference sequence). J was trimmed by 7 bases and V by 4 bases; bases with no gene match: 11. CDR3 DNA sequence: TGTGCCAGCAGCCCCCGCCCACTAGCGGGAGGGCCAAATGAGCAGTTCTTC. Its protein product is CASSPRPLAGGPNEQFF. Based on the CDR3 plus reference TRBV5-4 and TRBJ2-1, the full variable domain is ETGVTQSPTHLIKTRGQQVTLRCSSQSGHNTVSWYQQALGQGPQFIFQYYREEENGRGNFPPRFSGLQFPNYSSELNVNALELDDSALYLCASSPRPLAGGPNEQFFGPGTRLTVL.

V usage is TRBV6-5 and J usage is TRBJ1-2, with TRBD1 identical over 7 bases. Trimming took 5 bases from V and 6 from J; bases not matched to a gene: 3. This CDR3 is built from 12 residues. CDR1 is MNHEY, CDR2 SVGAGI, per germline. The DNA for the CDR3 is TGTGCCAGCAGTCTACAGGGGAATGGCTACACCTTC. This sequence encodes CASSLQGNGYTF.

V gene TRBV19 combines with J gene TRBJ2-5; no clear D. V was shortened by 3 bases and J by 1 base, with 6 bases between the two germline ends. This CDR3 has 13 amino acids. Germline assignment: CDR1 LNHDA and CDR2 SQIVND (reference sequence). DNA of the CDR3: TGTGCCAGTAGTATGCGGATCCAAGAGACCCAGTACTTC. Its translation is CASSMRIQETQYF.

The chain carries TRBV19 and TRBJ1-6; D perhaps matches TRBD1 (5 bases). CDR1 LNHDA and CDR2 SQIVND come from the germline V gene (reference sequence). The CDR3 loop spans 14 amino acids. Trimming left V 3 bases short and J 8 bases short, with 11 bases between. This chain's CDR3 is CASSIGGLDSPLHF. The CDR3 coding sequence is TGTGCCAGTAGTATTGGGGGACTTGATTCACCCCTCCACTTT.

CDR3 region: CASSQDLSGRFSEQFF. The DNA for the CDR3 is TGTGCCAGCAGCCAAGATCTGAGCGGGAGATTCTCTGAGCAGTTCTTC. V is TRBV3-1 (or the pseudogene TRBV3-2) and J is TRBJ2-1; TRBD2 matches 8 bases. CDR3 size: 16 residues. V was clipped by 0 bases and J by 9 bases; unmatched bases: 10. Germline V gene data show CDR1 as LGHDT and CDR2 as YNNKEL (reference sequence).

Only one count was recorded for this clone. The gene calls are TRBV27 and TRBJ2-7; D might be TRBD2 (6 bases). V shed 3 bases and J shed 6 bases, with 15 bases lying between them. CDR3 length equals 14 residues. Germline CDR1 and CDR2: MNHEY and SMNVEV (reference sequence). CDR3 nucleotides: TGTGCCAGCAGTTTTTCTAACGTGGGGGGCGAGCAGTACTTC. It specifies CASSFSNVGGEQYF.

The chain uses TRBV5-1 and TRBJ2-5, with TRBD2 identical over 7 bases. The CDR3 contains 14 residues. CDR1 is SGHRS and CDR2 is YFSETQ in the germline V gene. The J segment lost 5 bases and the V segment lost 0 bases, leaving 4 bases of the junction unmatched. CDR3 amino acids: CASSLEAGRETQYF. The CDR3 DNA is TGCGCCAGCAGCTTGGAAGCGGGGCGGGAGACCCAGTACTTC.

This clone was seen more than once but under ten times. The chain links TRBV30 to TRBJ2-7, with 11 bases matching TRBD2. J was trimmed by 4 bases and V by 7 bases; bases with no gene match: 6. The CDR3 totals 13 residues. CDR1 is GTSNPN, CDR2 SVGIG, per germline (reference sequence). The DNA of the CDR3 is TGTGCCTCAACGGGGACTAGCGGATACGAGCAGTACTTC. Translation: CASTGTSGYEQYF.

To note about this clone: The junction shows a germline mismatch at one end, possibly a read error. As DNA, the CDR3 is TGTGCCAGCAGCCCCCAGGCACTAGCCTCCCACGAGCAGTACTTC. This sequence encodes CASSPQALASHEQYF. The rearrangement uses TRBV13 and TRBJ2-7; D possibly corresponds to TRBD2 (6 bases). The CDR3 totals 15 residues. In germline, CDR1 is PRHDT, CDR2 FYEKMQ (reference sequence).

The chain uses TRBV9 and TRBJ1-2; no clear D gene. The CDR3 is made up of 13 amino acids. V lost 2 bases and J 8 bases, leaving 13 bases between the germline ends. CDR1 is SGDLS and CDR2 is YYNGEE in the germline V gene. The CDR3 DNA follows: TGTGCCAGCAGCGTCGGATTAGAGGGCGGCTACACCTTC. Encoded protein: CASSVGLEGGYTF.

The V call is TRBV19, the J call TRBJ1-1; TRBD1 might be the D (5 bases). This CDR3 region has 12 residues. Per germline, CDR1 LNHDA and CDR2 SQIVND (reference sequence). Trimming took 10 bases from V and 6 from J, leaving 15 bases between them. The CDR3 DNA reads as TGTGCCACATCGGGGGGGGTGGCTGAAGCTTTCTTT. Translation: CATSGGVAEAFF.

The rearrangement joins TRBV3-1 (or the pseudogene TRBV3-2) to TRBJ2-1; the match to TRBD2 covers 7 bases. The CDR3 covers 15 residues. Germline V gene lookup returns CDR1 LGHDT and CDR2 YNNKEL (reference sequence). V was clipped by 1 base and J by 6 bases; unmatched bases: 6. The CDR3 DNA reads as TGTGCCAGCAGCCAAGCGGCGGGAGCCTCCAATGAGCAGTTCTTC. It yields the protein CASSQAAGASNEQFF.

The V gene is TRBV30, the J gene TRBJ1-2, with D perhaps matching TRBD1 (5 bases). The germline V gene encodes CDR1 GTSNPN and CDR2 SVGIG (reference sequence). CDR3 length: 12 amino acids. Trimming stripped 2 bases from V and 4 bases from J, with 8 bases between. In nucleotides, the CDR3 is TGTGCCTGGAGTCAGGGAGGCTATGGCTACACCTTC. Translation: CAWSQGGYGYTF.